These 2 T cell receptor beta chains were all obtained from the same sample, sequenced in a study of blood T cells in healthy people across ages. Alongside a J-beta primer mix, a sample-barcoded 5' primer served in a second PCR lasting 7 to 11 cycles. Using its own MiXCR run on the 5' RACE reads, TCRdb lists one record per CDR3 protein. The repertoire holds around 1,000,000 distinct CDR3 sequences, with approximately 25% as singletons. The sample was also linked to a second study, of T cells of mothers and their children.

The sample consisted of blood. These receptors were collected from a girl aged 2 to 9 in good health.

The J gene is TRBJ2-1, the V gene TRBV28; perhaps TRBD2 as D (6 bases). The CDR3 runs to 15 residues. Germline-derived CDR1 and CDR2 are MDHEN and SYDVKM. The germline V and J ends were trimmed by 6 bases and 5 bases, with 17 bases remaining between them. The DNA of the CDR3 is TGTGCCAGCAGGAGACTAGTGTACGACAACAATGAGCAGTTCTTC. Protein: CASRRLVYDNNEQFF.

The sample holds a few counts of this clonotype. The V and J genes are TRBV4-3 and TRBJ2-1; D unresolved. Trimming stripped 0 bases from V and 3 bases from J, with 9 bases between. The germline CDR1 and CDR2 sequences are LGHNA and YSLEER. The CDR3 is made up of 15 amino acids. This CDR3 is CASSQERNSYNEQFF. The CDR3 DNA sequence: TGCGCCAGCAGCCAAGAACGTAACAGCTACAATGAGCAGTTCTTC.